These T cell receptor beta chains were read from a single sample in a study of breast tumors, draining lymph nodes, adjacent tissues. TCRdb redid the calling of the multiplex PCR reads with MiXCR, one entry per CDR3 protein. This table holds some 200,000 distinct CDR3 sequences, roughly 29% found once. Input material: axillary lymph node tissue. The receptors were gathered from a female donor with breast cancer. Some clones in this sample may be carry-over from other donors' samples. CDR3s include the opening cysteine and the closing phenylalanine or tryptophan. A D gene is named only where the DNA matches it firmly. The size field is filled for only some rows; it gives once, few, many or a size class.

v_call	d_call	clone_size	j_call	cdr3_nt	cdr3_aa
TRBV25-1	NA	many	TRBJ1-6	TGTGCCAGCAGTGTCGGGACGGGTAATTCACCCCTCCACTTT	CASSVGTGNSPLHF
TRBV11-2	TRBD2	many	TRBJ2-1	TGTGCCAGCAGCTCCCACCTAGCGGGGGAGCAGTTCTTC	CASSSHLAGEQFF
TRBV5-4	NA	many	TRBJ2-7	TGTGCCAGCAGCTTTGGGGGGAGCTACGAGCAGTACTTC	CASSFGGSYEQYF
TRBV20-1	NA	NA	TRBJ1-1	TGCAGTGCCGACCCCCGGAACACTGAAGCTTTCTTT	CSADPRNTEAFF
TRBV11-3	NA	few	TRBJ2-7	TGTGCCAGCAGCCGATCGGCGGACTCCGAGCAGTACTTC	CASSRSADSEQYF
TRBV12-3/TRBV12-4	TRBD2	many	TRBJ2-1	TGTGCCAGCAGTGCGGGACTAGCGGAGCTTGAGCAGTTCTTC	CASSAGLAELEQFF
TRBV19	NA	many	TRBJ2-7	TGTGCCAGGATTTTAGCCTACGAGCAGTACTTC	CARILAYEQYF
TRBV7-3	NA	many	TRBJ2-3	TGTGCCAGCAGCCAACTCCCCACAGATACGCAGTATTTT	CASSQLPTDTQYF
TRBV28	TRBD1	many	TRBJ1-5	TGTGCCAGCAGTTCATGGACAGGGGTCAGAAATCAGCCCCAGCATTTT	CASSSWTGVRNQPQHF
TRBV4-3	TRBD2	many	TRBJ2-1	TGCGCCAGCAGCGCCCTAGCGGGGGGGGTAGGTGAGCAGTTCTTC	CASSALAGGVGEQFF
TRBV20-1	TRBD2	many	TRBJ2-1	TGCAGTGCTAGAGATCTCTCACAGGCCGCGGGGGGGTACAATGAGCAGTTCTTC	CSARDLSQAAGGYNEQFF
TRBV10-3	NA	many	TRBJ2-1	TGTGCCATCAGCGGGGGAAGAGACAATGAGCAGTTCTTC	CAISGGRDNEQFF
TRBV7-9	NA	few	TRBJ1-1	TGTGCCAGCAGCCCCCCCGGGGTTGGCAGGGATGGCACTGAAGCTTTCTTT	CASSPPGVGRDGTEAFF
TRBV4-3	TRBD2	NA	TRBJ2-3	TGCGCCAGCAGCCAGAAACTAGCGGGAGGCGGGGATACGCAGTATTTT	CASSQKLAGGGDTQYF
TRBV3-1	NA	many	TRBJ2-3	TGTGCCAGCAGCCAAGAGGTCTCACCAGATACGCAGTATTTT	CASSQEVSPDTQYF
TRBV30	NA	many	TRBJ2-7	TGTGCCTGGAGTGTACAAATCGGGAGACACGAGCAGTACTTC	CAWSVQIGRHEQYF
TRBV24-1	TRBD2	NA	TRBJ2-3	TGTGCCACCAGTGACCAAGGGACTAGCGGAGCACTTGGCACAGATACGCGGCATTTT	CATSDQGTSGALGTDTRHF
TRBV9	NA	many	TRBJ2-1	TGTGCCAGCAGCGTAGGAGGAGTACCCCGGAATGAGCAGTTCTTC	CASSVGGVPRNEQFF
TRBV13	TRBD2	many	TRBJ2-3	TGTGCCAGCAGCTTACAAACTAGCGGGGGGCCGCCCACAGATACGCAGTATTTT	CASSLQTSGGPPTDTQYF
TRBV18	NA	NA	TRBJ2-5	TGTGCCAGCTCACCACCTATGGGTCACCAAGAGACCCAGTACTTC	CASSPPMGHQETQYF
TRBV5-1	NA	NA	TRBJ1-1	TGCGCCAGCAAGGGAGCAAGCAATGAGGCTTTCTTT	CASKGASNEAFF
TRBV7-2	NA	many	TRBJ2-3	TGTGCCAGCAGGTCTAGCACAGATACGCAGTATTTT	CASRSSTDTQYF
TRBV20-1	TRBD1	many	TRBJ2-7	TGCAGTGCTAGAGCTCTCGGGACAGAGTCCTACGAGCAGTACTTC	CSARALGTESYEQYF
TRBV5-1	NA	many	TRBJ2-5	TGCGCCAGCAGCTTGGAAGGATATGGGGAGACCCAGTACTTC	CASSLEGYGETQYF
TRBV6-1	TRBD1	many	TRBJ1-3	TGTGCCAGCAGTCGACAGGGGGTTTTTAGAAACACCATATATTTT	CASSRQGVFRNTIYF
TRBV30	NA	NA	TRBJ2-1	TGTGCCTGGAGTGTAGAGTCAGGGACCCCCTACAATGAGCAGTTCTTC	CAWSVESGTPYNEQFF
TRBV7-2	NA	many	TRBJ1-1	TGTGCCAGCAGCTTTACGGGCTCCGGGACTGAAGCTTTCTTT	CASSFTGSGTEAFF
TRBV19	NA	many	TRBJ1-4	TGTGCCAGTAGTATTGGGGCAGGGAACGAAAAACTGTTTTTT	CASSIGAGNEKLFF
TRBV20-1	TRBD1	once	TRBJ1-2	TGCGGTGCAAGGGACAGGGAGGACGCTAACTATGGCTACACCTTC	CGARDREDANYGYTF
TRBV6-4	TRBD2	few	TRBJ2-1	TGTGCCAGCAGTCCCGGACTAGCGGCTGCCTACAATGAGCAGTTCTTC	CASSPGLAAAYNEQFF
TRBV11-2	TRBD2	many	TRBJ2-5	TGTGCCAGCAGCCCGAAGCGGGAGTTAAAGACCCAGTACTTC	CASSPKRELKTQYF
TRBV7-9	TRBD2	many	TRBJ2-3	TGTGCCAGCAGCTTAGTAGCGGGAGCTGCGAATACGCAGTATTTT	CASSLVAGAANTQYF
TRBV4-1	NA	many	TRBJ2-2	TGCGCCAGCAGCCAAGAGGACCTGAACACCGGGGAGCTGTTTTTT	CASSQEDLNTGELFF
TRBV5-1	TRBD2	many	TRBJ2-1	TGCGCCAGCAGCTTGGAGCGGGGGTTGGGGTACAATGAGCAGTTCTTC	CASSLERGLGYNEQFF
TRBV30	NA	NA	TRBJ2-2	TGTGCCTGGAGTGTAGGGTCCGGGGAGCTGTTTTTT	CAWSVGSGELFF
TRBV11-3	NA	once	TRBJ2-1	TGTGCCAGCAGCGGCCGGGACACGAGCTCCTACAATGAGCAGTTCTTC	CASSGRDTSSYNEQFF